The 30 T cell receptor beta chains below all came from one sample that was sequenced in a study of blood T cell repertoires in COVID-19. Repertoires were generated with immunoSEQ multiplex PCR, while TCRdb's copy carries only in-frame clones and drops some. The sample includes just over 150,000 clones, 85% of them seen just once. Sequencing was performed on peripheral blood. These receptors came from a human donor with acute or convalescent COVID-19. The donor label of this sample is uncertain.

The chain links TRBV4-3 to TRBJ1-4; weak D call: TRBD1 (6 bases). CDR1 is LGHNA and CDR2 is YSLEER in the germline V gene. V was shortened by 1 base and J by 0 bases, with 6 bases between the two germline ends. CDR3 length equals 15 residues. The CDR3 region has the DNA TGCGCCAGCAGCCAAGGGACAGCAACTAATGAAAAACTGTTTTTT. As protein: CASSQGTATNEKLFF.

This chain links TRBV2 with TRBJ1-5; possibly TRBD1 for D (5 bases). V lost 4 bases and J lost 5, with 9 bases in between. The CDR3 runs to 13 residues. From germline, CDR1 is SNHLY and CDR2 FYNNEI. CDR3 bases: TGTGCCAGCAGTGCCGACAGCTATCAGCCCCAGCATTTT. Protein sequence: CASSADSYQPQHF.

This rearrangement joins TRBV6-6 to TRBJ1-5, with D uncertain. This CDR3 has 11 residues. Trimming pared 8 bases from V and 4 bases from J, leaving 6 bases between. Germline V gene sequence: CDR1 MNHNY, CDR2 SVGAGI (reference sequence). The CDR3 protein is CASAPNQPQHF. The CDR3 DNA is TGTGCCAGCGCGCCTAATCAGCCCCAGCATTTT.

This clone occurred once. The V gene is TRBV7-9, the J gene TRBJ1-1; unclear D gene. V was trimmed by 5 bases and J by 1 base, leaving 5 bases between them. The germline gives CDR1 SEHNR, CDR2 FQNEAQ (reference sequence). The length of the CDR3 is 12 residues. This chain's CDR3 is CASSRENTEAFF. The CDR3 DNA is TGTGCCAGCAGCCGGGAGAACACTGAAGCTTTCTTT.

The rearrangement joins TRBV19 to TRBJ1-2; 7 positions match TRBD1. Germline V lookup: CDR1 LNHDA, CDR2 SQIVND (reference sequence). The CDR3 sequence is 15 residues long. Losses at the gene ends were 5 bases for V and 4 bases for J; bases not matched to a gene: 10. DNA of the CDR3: TGTGCCAGTAGTCACCCGGGACAGAAAACCTATGGCTACACCTTC. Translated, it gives CASSHPGQKTYGYTF.

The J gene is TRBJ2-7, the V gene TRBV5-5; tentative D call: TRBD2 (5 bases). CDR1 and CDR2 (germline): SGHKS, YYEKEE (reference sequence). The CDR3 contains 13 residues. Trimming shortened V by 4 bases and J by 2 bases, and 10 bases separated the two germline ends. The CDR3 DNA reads TGTGCCAGCAGCACAACCGGGACCTACGAGCAGTACTTC. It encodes CASSTTGTYEQYF.

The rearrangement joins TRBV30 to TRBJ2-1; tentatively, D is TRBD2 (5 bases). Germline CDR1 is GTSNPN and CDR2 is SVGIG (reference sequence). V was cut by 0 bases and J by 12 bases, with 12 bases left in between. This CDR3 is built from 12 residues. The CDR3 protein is CAWSVPGKVQFF. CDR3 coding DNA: TGTGCCTGGAGTGTCCCCGGGAAAGTGCAGTTCTTC. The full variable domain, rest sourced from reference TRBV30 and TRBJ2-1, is SQTIHQWPATLVQPVGSPLSLECTVEGTSNPNLYWYRQAAGRGLQLLFYSVGIGQISSEVPQNLSASRPQDRQFILSSKKLLLSDSGFYLCAWSVPGKVQFFGPGTRLTVL.

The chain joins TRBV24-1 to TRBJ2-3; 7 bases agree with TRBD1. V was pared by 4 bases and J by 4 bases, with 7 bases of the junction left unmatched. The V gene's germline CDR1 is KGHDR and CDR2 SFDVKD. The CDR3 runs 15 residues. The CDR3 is CATSEGTDAADTQYF. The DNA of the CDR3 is TGTGCCACCAGTGAAGGGACAGACGCGGCAGATACGCAGTATTTT.

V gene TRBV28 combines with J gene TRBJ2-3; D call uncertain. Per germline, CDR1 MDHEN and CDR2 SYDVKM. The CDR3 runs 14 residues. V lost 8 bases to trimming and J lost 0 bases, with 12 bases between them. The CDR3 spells CASAAGGSTDTQYF. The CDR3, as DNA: TGTGCCAGCGCGGCTGGTGGTAGCACAGATACGCAGTATTTT.

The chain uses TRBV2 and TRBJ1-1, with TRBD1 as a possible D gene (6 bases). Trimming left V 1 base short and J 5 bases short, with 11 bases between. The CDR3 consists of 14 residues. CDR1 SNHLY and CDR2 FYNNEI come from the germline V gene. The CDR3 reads CASSEEGGETEAFF. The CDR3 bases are TGTGCCAGCAGTGAAGAAGGGGGGGAGACTGAAGCTTTCTTT.

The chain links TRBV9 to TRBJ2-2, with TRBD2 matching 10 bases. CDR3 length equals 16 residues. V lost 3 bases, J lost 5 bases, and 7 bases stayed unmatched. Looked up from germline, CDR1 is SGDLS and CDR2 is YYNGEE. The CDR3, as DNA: TGTGCCAGCAGCGCGAGCGGGGGGGCCATAACCGGGGAGCTGTTTTTT. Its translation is CASSASGGAITGELFF. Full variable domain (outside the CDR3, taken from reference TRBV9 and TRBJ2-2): DSGVTQTPKHLITATGQRVTLRCSPRSGDLSVYWYQQSLDQGLQFLIQYYNGEERAKGNILERFSAQQFPDLHSELNLSSLELGDSALYFCASSASGGAITGELFFGEGSRLTVL.

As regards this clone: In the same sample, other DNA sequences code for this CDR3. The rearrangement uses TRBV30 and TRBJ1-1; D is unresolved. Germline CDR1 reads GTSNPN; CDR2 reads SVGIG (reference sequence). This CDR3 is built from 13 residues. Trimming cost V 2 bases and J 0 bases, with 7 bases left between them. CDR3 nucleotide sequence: TGTGCCTGGAGTCCCGGTCTGAACACTGAAGCTTTCTTT. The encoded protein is CAWSPGLNTEAFF.

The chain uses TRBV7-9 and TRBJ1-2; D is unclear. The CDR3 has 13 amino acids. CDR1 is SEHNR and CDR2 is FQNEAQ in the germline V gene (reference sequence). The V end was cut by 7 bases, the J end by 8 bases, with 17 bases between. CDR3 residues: CASTLRGPGGYTF. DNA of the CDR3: TGTGCCAGCACCCTGCGGGGTCCCGGGGGCTACACCTTC.

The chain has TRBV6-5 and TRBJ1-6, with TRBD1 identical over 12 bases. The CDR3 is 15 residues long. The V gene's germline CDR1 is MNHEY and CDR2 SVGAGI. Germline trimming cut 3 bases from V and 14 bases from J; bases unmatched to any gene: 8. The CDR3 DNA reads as TGTGCCAGCAGTTATTTGGGGACAGGGGGCTTTACCCTCCACTTT. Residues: CASSYLGTGGFTLHF.

CDR3 in DNA: TGTGCCAGCAGTGATCTCCTCTTGCAGGGTTCTAATAGCAATCAGCCCCAGCATTTT. Translated, it gives CASSDLLLQGSNSNQPQHF. The V call is TRBV2, the J call TRBJ1-5, with a weak D call TRBD1 (5 bases). Germline V lookup: CDR1 SNHLY, CDR2 FYNNEI. V was shortened by 3 bases and J by 0 bases, with 21 bases between the two germline ends. CDR3 length equals 19 residues.

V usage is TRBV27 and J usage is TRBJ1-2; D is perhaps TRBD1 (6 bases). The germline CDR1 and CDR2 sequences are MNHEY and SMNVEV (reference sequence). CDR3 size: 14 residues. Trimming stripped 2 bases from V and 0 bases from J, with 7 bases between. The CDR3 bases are TGTGCCAGCAGTTTACAGGGGCCTAACTATGGCTACACCTTC. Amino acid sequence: CASSLQGPNYGYTF.

CDR3 sequence: CSASSWALNTEAFF. In DNA, the CDR3 is TGCAGTGCTAGTAGCTGGGCTTTGAACACTGAAGCTTTCTTT. The chain uses TRBV20-1 and TRBJ1-1; no clear D. V was clipped by 3 bases and J by 0 bases, with 11 bases between them. CDR1 is DFQATT, CDR2 SNEGSKA, per germline (reference sequence). This CDR3 is 14 amino acids long.

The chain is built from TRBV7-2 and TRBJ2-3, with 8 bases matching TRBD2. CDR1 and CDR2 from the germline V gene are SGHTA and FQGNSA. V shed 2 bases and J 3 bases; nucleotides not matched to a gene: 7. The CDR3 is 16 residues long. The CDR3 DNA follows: TGTGCCAGCAGCTTAACAGGCGGGGGGATGACAGATACGCAGTATTTT. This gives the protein CASSLTGGGMTDTQYF.

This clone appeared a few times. CDR3 coding DNA: TGTGCCAGCAGCCCCAGCGGGGGGGTCTACAATGAGCAGTTCTTC. Its translation: CASSPSGGVYNEQFF. The rearrangement uses TRBV7-3 and TRBJ2-1; 10 bases match TRBD2. CDR1 SGHTA and CDR2 FQGTGA come from the germline V gene. J gave up 3 bases and V 5 bases, and 4 bases lay outside the gene matches. The CDR3 is 15 residues long.

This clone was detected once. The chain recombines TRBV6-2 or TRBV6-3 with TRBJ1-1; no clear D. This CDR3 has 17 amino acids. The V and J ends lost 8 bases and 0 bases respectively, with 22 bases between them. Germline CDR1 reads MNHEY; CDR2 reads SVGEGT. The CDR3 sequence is CASRPWVADFLNTEAFF. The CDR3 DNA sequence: TGTGCCAGCCGCCCTTGGGTGGCAGACTTCTTGAACACTGAAGCTTTCTTT.

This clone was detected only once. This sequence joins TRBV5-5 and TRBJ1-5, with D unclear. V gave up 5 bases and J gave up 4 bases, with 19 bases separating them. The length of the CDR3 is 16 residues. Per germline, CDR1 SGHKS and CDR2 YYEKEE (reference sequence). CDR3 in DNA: TGTGCCAGCAGGCCAAGCGGAGGTGAGGAGAATCAGCCCCAGCATTTT. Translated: CASRPSGGEENQPQHF. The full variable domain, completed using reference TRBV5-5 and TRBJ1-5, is DAGVTQSPTHLIKTRGQQVTLRCSPISGHKSVSWYQQVLGQGPQFIFQYYEKEERGRGNFPDRFSARQFPNYSSELNVNALLLGDSALYLCASRPSGGEENQPQHFGDGTRLSIL.

For the CDR3, the DNA is TGTGCCAGCTCCTTATATCGTGGGGCCCCCTATGGCTACACCTTC. Translation: CASSLYRGAPYGYTF. The chain combines TRBV11-3 with TRBJ1-2; TRBD1 is a possible D gene (5 bases). Germline V lookup: CDR1 SGHNT, CDR2 YENEEA. This CDR3 region has 15 residues. Trimming took 8 bases from V and 4 from J, leaving 20 bases between them.

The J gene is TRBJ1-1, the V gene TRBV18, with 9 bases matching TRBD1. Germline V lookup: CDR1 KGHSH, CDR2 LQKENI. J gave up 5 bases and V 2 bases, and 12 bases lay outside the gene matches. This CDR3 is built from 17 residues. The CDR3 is CASSPFYSGQGLTEAFF. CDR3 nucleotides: TGTGCCAGCTCACCATTTTACTCGGGACAGGGATTGACTGAAGCTTTCTTT.

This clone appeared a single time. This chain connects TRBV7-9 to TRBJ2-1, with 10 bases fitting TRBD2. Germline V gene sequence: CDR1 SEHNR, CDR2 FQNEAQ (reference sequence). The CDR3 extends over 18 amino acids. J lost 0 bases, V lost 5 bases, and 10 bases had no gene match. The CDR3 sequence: CASSHMTSGLSSYNEQFF. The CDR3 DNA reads TGTGCCAGCAGCCACATGACTAGCGGGCTAAGCTCCTACAATGAGCAGTTCTTC.

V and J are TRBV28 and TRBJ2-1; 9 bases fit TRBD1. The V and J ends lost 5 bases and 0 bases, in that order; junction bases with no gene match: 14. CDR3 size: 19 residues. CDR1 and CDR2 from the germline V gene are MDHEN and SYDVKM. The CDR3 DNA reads TGTGCCAGCAGTCCCCGGGACAGGGTAGGTCAGCGCTCCTACAATGAGCAGTTCTTC. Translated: CASSPRDRVGQRSYNEQFF.

The CDR3 nucleotides are TGCGCCAGCAGCTTGGACGGTATGACTGGGGAGCTGTTTTTT. Its translation: CASSLDGMTGELFF. The chain is built from TRBV5-1 and TRBJ2-2; D is ambiguous. Trimming cost V 0 bases and J 8 bases, with 11 bases left between them. Germline-derived CDR1 and CDR2 are SGHRS and YFSETQ. The CDR3 consists of 14 residues.

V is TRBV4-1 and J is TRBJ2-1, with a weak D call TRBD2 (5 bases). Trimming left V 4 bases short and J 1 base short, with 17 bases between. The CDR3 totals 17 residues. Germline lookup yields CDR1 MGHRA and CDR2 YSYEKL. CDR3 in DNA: TGCGCCAGCAGCCGATCCGCGGGCAAGGGTTCCTACAATGAGCAGTTCTTC. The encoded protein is CASSRSAGKGSYNEQFF.

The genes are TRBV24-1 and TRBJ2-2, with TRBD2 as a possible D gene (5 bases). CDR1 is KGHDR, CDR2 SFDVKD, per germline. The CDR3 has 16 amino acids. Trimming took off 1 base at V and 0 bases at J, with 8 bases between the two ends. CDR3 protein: CATSDFRGTNTGELFF. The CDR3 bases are TGTGCCACCAGTGATTTTCGGGGTACGAACACCGGGGAGCTGTTTTTT.

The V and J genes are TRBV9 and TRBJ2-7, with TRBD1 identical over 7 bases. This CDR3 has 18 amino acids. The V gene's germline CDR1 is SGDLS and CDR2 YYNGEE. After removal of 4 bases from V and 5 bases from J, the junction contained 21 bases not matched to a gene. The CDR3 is CASSPPLIAGTEADEQYF. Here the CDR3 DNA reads TGTGCCAGCAGCCCACCCCTTATTGCCGGGACAGAGGCAGACGAGCAGTACTTC.

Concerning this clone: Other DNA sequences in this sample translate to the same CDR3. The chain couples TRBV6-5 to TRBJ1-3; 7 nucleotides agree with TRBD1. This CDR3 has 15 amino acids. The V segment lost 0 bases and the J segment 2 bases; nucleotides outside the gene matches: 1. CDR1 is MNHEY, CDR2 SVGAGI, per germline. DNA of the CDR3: TGTGCCAGCAGTTACTCAGGGGGCACTGGAAACACCATATATTTT. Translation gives CASSYSGGTGNTIYF.